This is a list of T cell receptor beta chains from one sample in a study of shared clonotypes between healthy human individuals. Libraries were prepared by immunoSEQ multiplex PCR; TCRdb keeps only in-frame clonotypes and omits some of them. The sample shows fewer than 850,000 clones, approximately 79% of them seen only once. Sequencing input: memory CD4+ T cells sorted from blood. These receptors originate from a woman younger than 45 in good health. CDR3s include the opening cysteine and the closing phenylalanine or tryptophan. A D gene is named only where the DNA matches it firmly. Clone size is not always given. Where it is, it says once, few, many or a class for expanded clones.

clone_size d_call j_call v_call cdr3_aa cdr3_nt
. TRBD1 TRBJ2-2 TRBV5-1 CASSLGDRDHGELFF TGCGCCAGCAGCTTGGGGGACAGGGACCACGGGGAGCTGTTTTTT
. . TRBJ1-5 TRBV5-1 CASSLAGSSNQPQHF TGCGCCAGCAGCTTGGCCGGGTCGAGCAATCAGCCCCAGCATTTT
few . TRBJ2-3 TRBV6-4 CASSESGDSPSTDTQYF TGTGCCAGCAGTGAATCAGGGGACTCCCCAAGCACAGATACGCAGTATTTT
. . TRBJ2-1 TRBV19 CASSIAGEGYNEQFF TGTGCCAGTAGTATAGCGGGAGAGGGTTACAATGAGCAGTTCTTC
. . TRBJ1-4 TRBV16 CASSQSSDNEKLFF TGTGCCAGCAGCCAATCATCGGATAATGAAAAACTGTTTTTT
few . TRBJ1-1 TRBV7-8 CASSKLGEAFF TGTGCCAGCAGCAAACTTGGGGAAGCTTTCTTT
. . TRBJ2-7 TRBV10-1 CASSETAGSYEQYF TGCGCCAGCAGTGAGACGGCTGGGTCCTACGAGCAGTACTTC
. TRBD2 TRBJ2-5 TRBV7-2 CASSRTSGAQETQYF TGTGCCAGCAGCCGGACTAGCGGAGCCCAAGAGACCCAGTACTTC
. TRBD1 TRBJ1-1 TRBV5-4 CASSWGQMNTEAFF TGTGCCAGCAGTTGGGGACAGATGAACACTGAAGCTTTCTTT
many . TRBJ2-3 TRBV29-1 CSVEPAERDTQYF TGCAGCGTTGAACCAGCGGAGAGAGATACGCAGTATTTT
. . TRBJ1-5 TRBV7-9 CASATEGNQPQHF TGTGCCAGCGCGACAGAGGGGAACCAGCCCCAGCATTTT
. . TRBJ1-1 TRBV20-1 CSAREYIAFF TGCAGTGCTAGAGAATACATAGCTTTCTTT
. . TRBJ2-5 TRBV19 CASRSSGQETQYF TGTGCCAGTAGGTCAAGCGGCCAAGAGACCCAGTACTTC
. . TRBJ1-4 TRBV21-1 CASSQPNAVGQDGDDATNEKLFF TGTGCCAGCAGCCAACCGAACGCGGTTGGACAGGATGGAGACGATGCAACTAATGAAAAACTGTTTTTT
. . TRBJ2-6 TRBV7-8 CASSLGAHQGGSGANVLTF TGTGCCAGCAGCTTAGGGGCCCATCAGGGGGGATCTGGGGCCAACGTCCTGACTTTC
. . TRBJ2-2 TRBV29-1 CSVEPTGGAIGELFF TGCAGCGTTGAACCTACGGGGGGCGCGATCGGGGAGCTGTTTTTT
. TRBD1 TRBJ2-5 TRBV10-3 CAIRPTGRGQETQYF TGTGCCATCAGGCCGACCGGCAGGGGGCAAGAGACCCAGTACTTC
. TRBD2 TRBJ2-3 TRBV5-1 CASSLAWTGGPTDTQYF TGCGCCAGCAGCTTGGCGTGGACGGGAGGGCCCACAGATACGCAGTATTTT
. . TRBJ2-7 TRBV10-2 CAGSGRPPSRLEEQYF TGCGCCGGGTCGGGACGGCCACCCTCGAGGTTGGAAGAGCAGTACTTC
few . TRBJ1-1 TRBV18 CASSPPVVGIMNTEAFF TGTGCCAGCTCACCACCGGTCGTCGGAATCATGAACACTGAAGCTTTCTTT
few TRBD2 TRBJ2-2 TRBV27 CASRRRLAGPGELFF TGTGCCAGCAGACGAAGACTAGCGGGACCCGGGGAGCTGTTTTTT
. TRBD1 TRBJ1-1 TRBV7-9 CASSWDRRNTEAFF TGTGCCAGCAGCTGGGACAGGAGGAACACTGAAGCTTTCTTT
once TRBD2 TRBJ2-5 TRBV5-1 CASSLASGIVETQYF TGCGCCAGCAGCTTGGCCAGCGGGATTGTGGAGACCCAGTACTTC
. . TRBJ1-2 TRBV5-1 CASSSQGLEYGYTF TGCGCCAGCAGCTCACAGGGATTGGAGTATGGCTACACCTTC
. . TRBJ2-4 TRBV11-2 CASSFPPLIKLGDIQYF TGTGCCAGCAGCTTCCCCCCCTTGATAAAGCTCGGGGACATTCAGTACTTC
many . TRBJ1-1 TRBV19 CASGQGKVDTEAFF TGTGCCAGTGGGCAGGGGAAAGTGGACACTGAAGCTTTCTTT
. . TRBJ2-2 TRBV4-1 CASSQPDKGAAGELFF TGCGCCAGCAGCCAACCCGATAAAGGGGCCGCCGGGGAGCTGTTTTTT
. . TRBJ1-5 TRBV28 CASSSGSGQPQHF TGTGCCAGCAGTTCAGGGTCGGGGCAGCCCCAGCATTTT
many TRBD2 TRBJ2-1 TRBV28 CASSTTSGRIYNEQFF TGTGCCAGCAGCACTACTAGCGGGAGGATCTACAATGAGCAGTTCTTC
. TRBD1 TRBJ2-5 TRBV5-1 CASSYRGHEETQYF TGCGCCAGCAGCTACAGGGGGCATGAAGAGACCCAGTACTTC
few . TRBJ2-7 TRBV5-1 CASSPLRTTYEQYF TGCGCCAGCAGCCCCCTGAGAACCACCTACGAGCAGTACTTC
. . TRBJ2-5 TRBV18 CASSRSDPREETQYF TGTGCCAGCTCCCGCTCGGACCCTAGGGAAGAGACCCAGTACTTC
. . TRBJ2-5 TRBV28 CASSLPTVQETQYF TGTGCCAGCAGTCTCCCGACGGTCCAAGAGACCCAGTACTTC
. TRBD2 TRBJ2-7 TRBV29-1 CSVESPPGGEQYF TGCAGCGTTGAAAGCCCCCCGGGAGGCGAGCAGTACTTC
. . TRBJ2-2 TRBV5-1 CASSQPRNTGELFF TGCGCCAGCAGCCAACCCCGAAACACCGGGGAGCTGTTTTTT
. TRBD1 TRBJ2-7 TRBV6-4 CASSSPGTGGAEQYF TGTGCCAGCAGCTCACCCGGGACAGGGGGCGCCGAGCAGTACTTC
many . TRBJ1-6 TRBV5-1 CASRGFDYNSPLHF TGCGCCAGCAGAGGGTTCGACTATAATTCACCCCTCCACTTT
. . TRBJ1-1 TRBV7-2 CASSRRGSGGGTEAFF TGTGCCAGCAGCCGCCGGGGTAGCGGGGGTGGAACTGAAGCTTTCTTT
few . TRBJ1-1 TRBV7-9 CASSADREAFF TGTGCCAGCAGCGCGGACAGAGAAGCTTTCTTT
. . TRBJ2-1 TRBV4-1 CASTRQTSYNEQFF TGCGCCAGCACCAGACAGACCTCCTACAATGAGCAGTTCTTC
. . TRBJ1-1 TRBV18 CASSPPGQNTEAFF TGTGCCAGCTCACCACCGGGCCAGAACACTGAAGCTTTCTTT
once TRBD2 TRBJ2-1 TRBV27 CASSWTSGPNEQFF TGTGCCAGCAGTTGGACTAGCGGGCCCAATGAGCAGTTCTTC
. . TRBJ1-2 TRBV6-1 CASSEGTYYGYTF TGTGCCAGCAGTGAGGGGACGTACTATGGCTACACCTTC
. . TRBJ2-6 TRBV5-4 CASSVAKGGAFSGANVLTF TGTGCCAGCAGCGTAGCTAAGGGGGGCGCGTTCTCTGGGGCCAACGTCCTGACTTTC
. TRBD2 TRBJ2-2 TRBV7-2 CASSFSGSDPGELFF TGTGCCAGCAGCTTTAGCGGGAGTGACCCCGGGGAGCTGTTTTTT
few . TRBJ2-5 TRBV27 CASSLSLGRTGPGTQYF TGTGCCAGCAGTTTATCCCTCGGGAGGACAGGGCCTGGGACCCAGTACTTC
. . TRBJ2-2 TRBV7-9 CASSLATGVTGELFF TGTGCCAGCAGCTTAGCGACGGGGGTTACCGGGGAGCTGTTTTTT
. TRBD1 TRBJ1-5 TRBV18 CASSPTGGSDQPQHF TGTGCCAGCTCACCCACAGGGGGCTCGGATCAGCCCCAGCATTTT
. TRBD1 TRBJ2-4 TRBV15 CATSRANRGSAKNIQYF TGTGCCACCAGCAGGGCTAACAGGGGCTCCGCCAAAAACATTCAGTACTTC